This T cell receptor beta chain was obtained from a study of monozygotic twins with inflammatory bowel disease. Blood samples measuring around 2.6 ml were taken per donor. With the 5' RACE reads reprocessed, TCRdb shows one record per CDR3 protein and no DNA. The repertoire table contains 150,000 to 200,000 distinct CDR3 sequences. The CDR3 covers 11 residues. Germline V gene lookup returns CDR1 SNHLY and CDR2 FYNNEI. The TCR comes from a human donor with ulcerative colitis or Crohn's disease, or a healthy co-twin of an affected twin (not recorded which). Sequencing input: blood. The rearrangement uses TRBV2 and TRBJ1-4. This CDR3 is CASSVKKGLFF.